A selection of T cell receptor beta chains follows, all from one sample in a study of cytomegalovirus exposure and HLA in healthy donors. Data came from immunoSEQ multiplex PCR; TCRdb stores just in-frame clones and leaves some out. The table includes about 120,000 clones, about 81% detected once. Sequenced material: PBMCs. The receptors stem from a woman aged 40 to 50 in good health and CMV-seropositive. CDR3s include the opening cysteine and the closing phenylalanine or tryptophan. Fields, in order: clone size, J gene, V gene, D gene, CDR3 DNA, CDR3 protein. D genes are given only for firm matches. Size tells how often a clone was seen (once, few, many) or the class of an expanded clone, and some rows leave it out.

clone size: .
J gene: TRBJ2-4
V gene: TRBV5-4
D gene: .
CDR3 DNA: TGTGCCAGCAGCTTGGCAGGGGGAGGAAACATTCAGTACTTC
CDR3 protein: CASSLAGGGNIQYF

clone size: few
J gene: TRBJ2-7
V gene: TRBV4-3
D gene: TRBD1
CDR3 DNA: TGCGCCAGCAGCCAAGATCGTGGGACAGGGGCGTACGAGCAGTACTTC
CDR3 protein: CASSQDRGTGAYEQYF

clone size: once
J gene: TRBJ1-1
V gene: TRBV27
D gene: .
CDR3 DNA: TGTGCCAGCAGTCCATTACCCCCGAGGAACACTGAAGCTTTCTTT
CDR3 protein: CASSPLPPRNTEAFF

clone size: .
J gene: TRBJ2-3
V gene: TRBV30
D gene: TRBD2
CDR3 DNA: TGTGCCTGGAGTGTACGAGGGACTAGCGTAGGGAATACGCAGTATTTT
CDR3 protein: CAWSVRGTSVGNTQYF

clone size: .
J gene: TRBJ2-1
V gene: TRBV5-1
D gene: .
CDR3 DNA: TGCGCCAGCAGCTTAGGGGGTGGCTCCTACAATGAGCAGTTCTTC
CDR3 protein: CASSLGGGSYNEQFF

clone size: .
J gene: TRBJ1-6
V gene: TRBV9
D gene: .
CDR3 DNA: TGTGCCAGCAGCGTGCGGGCAGGAGAGAATTCACCCCTCCACTTT
CDR3 protein: CASSVRAGENSPLHF

clone size: .
J gene: TRBJ1-2
V gene: TRBV15
D gene: .
CDR3 DNA: TGTGCCACCAGCAGAGGACAGCCTAACTATGGCTACACCTTC
CDR3 protein: CATSRGQPNYGYTF

clone size: .
J gene: TRBJ1-5
V gene: TRBV6-5
D gene: .
CDR3 DNA: TGTGCCAGCAGTTACGCCAGGGACAATCAGCCCCAGCATTTT
CDR3 protein: CASSYARDNQPQHF

clone size: few
J gene: TRBJ1-2
V gene: TRBV30
D gene: .
CDR3 DNA: TGTGCCTGGAGTGTTGGGGCAGGGCATGGCTACACCTTC
CDR3 protein: CAWSVGAGHGYTF

clone size: .
J gene: TRBJ2-3
V gene: TRBV5-1
D gene: .
CDR3 DNA: TGCGCCAGCAGCTCCCAAACTAGCCGCGCCGGAGATACGCAGTATTTT
CDR3 protein: CASSSQTSRAGDTQYF

clone size: .
J gene: TRBJ2-5
V gene: TRBV11-1
D gene: .
CDR3 DNA: TGTGCCAGCAGCTCCAGACAGCAAGAGACCCAGTACTTC
CDR3 protein: CASSSRQQETQYF

clone size: .
J gene: TRBJ1-1
V gene: TRBV11-2
D gene: .
CDR3 DNA: TGTGCCAGCAGCTTAGCAGGGGCCCCTGAAGCTTTCTTT
CDR3 protein: CASSLAGAPEAFF

clone size: .
J gene: TRBJ2-4
V gene: TRBV5-6
D gene: .
CDR3 DNA: TGTGCCAGCACAACCTCGGGAAACATTCAGTACTTC
CDR3 protein: CASTTSGNIQYF

clone size: .
J gene: TRBJ1-6
V gene: TRBV11-2
D gene: .
CDR3 DNA: TGTGCCAGCAGCTCTCGACAGGCGAATTCACCCCTCCACTTT
CDR3 protein: CASSSRQANSPLHF

clone size: .
J gene: TRBJ1-1
V gene: TRBV6-5
D gene: .
CDR3 DNA: TGTGCCAGCAGTTACGAGGGCAGAGAAGCTTTCTTT
CDR3 protein: CASSYEGREAFF

clone size: .
J gene: TRBJ2-5
V gene: TRBV5-1
D gene: TRBD2
CDR3 DNA: TGCGCCAGCAGCAGCGAACTAGCGGAGGGAGGAGAGACCCAGTACTTC
CDR3 protein: CASSSELAEGGETQYF

clone size: .
J gene: TRBJ1-2
V gene: TRBV4-3
D gene: .
CDR3 DNA: TGCGCCAGCAGCCAAGATCGGGGGAACTATGGCTACACCTTC
CDR3 protein: CASSQDRGNYGYTF

clone size: .
J gene: TRBJ1-5
V gene: TRBV11-2
D gene: TRBD1
CDR3 DNA: TGTGCCAGCAGCTTGGGCAGGGGGGCCAATCAGCCCCAGCATTTT
CDR3 protein: CASSLGRGANQPQHF

clone size: .
J gene: TRBJ2-7
V gene: TRBV28
D gene: .
CDR3 DNA: TGTGCCAGCAGTTTGCCAGGGAACTCCTACGAGCAGTACTTC
CDR3 protein: CASSLPGNSYEQYF

clone size: .
J gene: TRBJ2-3
V gene: TRBV9
D gene: TRBD2
CDR3 DNA: TGTGCCAGCACCCGTGGAGCGGGAGGGTATGTAGATACGCAGTATTTT
CDR3 protein: CASTRGAGGYVDTQYF

clone size: .
J gene: TRBJ2-1
V gene: TRBV14
D gene: .
CDR3 DNA: TGTGCCAGCAGCCAAGACTGGCTAGCGCAATCTTACAATGAGCAGTTCTTC
CDR3 protein: CASSQDWLAQSYNEQFF

clone size: few
J gene: TRBJ2-7
V gene: TRBV7-3
D gene: .
CDR3 DNA: TGTGCCAGCAGCTCCTCGGATTCTAGCGAGCAGTACTTC
CDR3 protein: CASSSSDSSEQYF

clone size: .
J gene: TRBJ2-2
V gene: TRBV9
D gene: TRBD2
CDR3 DNA: TGTGCCAGCAGCGTAGCTAGCGGGGGGACCGGGGAGCTGTTTTTT
CDR3 protein: CASSVASGGTGELFF

clone size: .
J gene: TRBJ1-3
V gene: TRBV7-9
D gene: TRBD1
CDR3 DNA: TGTGCCAGCAGAACCCCGCGGGACAGGGCTGGAAACACCATATATTTT
CDR3 protein: CASRTPRDRAGNTIYF

clone size: .
J gene: TRBJ1-6
V gene: TRBV7-9
D gene: .
CDR3 DNA: TGTGCCAGCAGCGAAAGGGGCTTCCCGTTGATTAATTCACCCCTCCACTTT
CDR3 protein: CASSERGFPLINSPLHF

clone size: many
J gene: TRBJ2-3
V gene: TRBV6-1
D gene: .
CDR3 DNA: TGTGCCAGCAGTGATTTTGGACTTCTCACAGATACGCAGTATTTT
CDR3 protein: CASSDFGLLTDTQYF

clone size: .
J gene: TRBJ2-3
V gene: TRBV9
D gene: .
CDR3 DNA: TGTGCCAGCAGCGTTGAAAGCACCACAGATACGCAGTATTTT
CDR3 protein: CASSVESTTDTQYF

clone size: .
J gene: TRBJ2-1
V gene: TRBV29-1
D gene: .
CDR3 DNA: TGCAGCGTTGGTGCTAGCGAGGGATATGAGCAGTTCTTC
CDR3 protein: CSVGASEGYEQFF

clone size: .
J gene: TRBJ2-1
V gene: TRBV7-2
D gene: TRBD2
CDR3 DNA: TGTGCCAGCAGCTTGGGACTAGCCATGATGATTGAGCAGTTCTTC
CDR3 protein: CASSLGLAMMIEQFF

clone size: .
J gene: TRBJ1-2
V gene: TRBV2
D gene: TRBD1
CDR3 DNA: TGTGCCAGCAGAGCGGAACAGGGGGTCTATGGCTACACCTTC
CDR3 protein: CASRAEQGVYGYTF

clone size: .
J gene: TRBJ2-2
V gene: TRBV7-6
D gene: .
CDR3 DNA: TGTGCCAGCAGCTTTGTTGGGACACCGAACACCGGGGAGCTGTTTTTT
CDR3 protein: CASSFVGTPNTGELFF

clone size: .
J gene: TRBJ1-2
V gene: TRBV7-2
D gene: TRBD1
CDR3 DNA: TGTGCCAGCAGCTTAGCAGGACAGGGTTTAGCGGTCGGCTACACCTTC
CDR3 protein: CASSLAGQGLAVGYTF

clone size: .
J gene: TRBJ2-2
V gene: TRBV29-1
D gene: TRBD2
CDR3 DNA: TGCAGCGTGGGGTTCGCTAGCGGGAGGGGCGGGGAGCTGTTTTTT
CDR3 protein: CSVGFASGRGGELFF

clone size: .
J gene: TRBJ2-5
V gene: TRBV27
D gene: TRBD2
CDR3 DNA: TGTGCCAGCAGTGCACTAGCGGGAGGCCTCCAAGAGACCCAGTACTTC
CDR3 protein: CASSALAGGLQETQYF

clone size: few
J gene: TRBJ1-1
V gene: TRBV7-3
D gene: .
CDR3 DNA: TGTGCCAGCAGCTTAGGCAGTCAAGCTTTCTTT
CDR3 protein: CASSLGSQAFF

clone size: .
J gene: TRBJ2-1
V gene: TRBV5-6
D gene: TRBD2
CDR3 DNA: TGTGCCAGCAGCGACACTAGCGATGAGCAGTTCTTC
CDR3 protein: CASSDTSDEQFF

clone size: few
J gene: TRBJ2-1
V gene: TRBV30
D gene: .
CDR3 DNA: TGTGCCTGGAGAAAATGGGAGTTCGTGGATGAGCAGTTCTTC
CDR3 protein: CAWRKWEFVDEQFF

clone size: .
J gene: TRBJ2-5
V gene: TRBV5-1
D gene: TRBD2
CDR3 DNA: TGCGCCAGCAGCGTGGCCCGGGTAGCGGGATTCCGTGAGACCCAGTACTTC
CDR3 protein: CASSVARVAGFRETQYF

clone size: .
J gene: TRBJ1-5
V gene: TRBV28
D gene: .
CDR3 DNA: TGTGCCAGCAGTTTGATAGGGCAGGGGACTCAGCCCCAGCATTTT
CDR3 protein: CASSLIGQGTQPQHF

clone size: .
J gene: TRBJ2-5
V gene: TRBV19
D gene: .
CDR3 DNA: TGTGCCAGTAGTGGGGCTAGCGTGGGCGAGACCCAGTACTTC
CDR3 protein: CASSGASVGETQYF

clone size: .
J gene: TRBJ2-7
V gene: TRBV13
D gene: .
CDR3 DNA: TGTGCCAGCAGCGACTCTGGGGGCGCCTCGGGCGAGCAGTACTTC
CDR3 protein: CASSDSGGASGEQYF

clone size: .
J gene: TRBJ1-1
V gene: TRBV29-1
D gene: .
CDR3 DNA: TGCAGCGTTCCCCTCGAGGTGAACACTGAAGCTTTCTTT
CDR3 protein: CSVPLEVNTEAFF

clone size: .
J gene: TRBJ2-1
V gene: TRBV5-6
D gene: TRBD2
CDR3 DNA: TGTGCCAGCAGCTTGGTCGCGGTAGCGGGAGCCAATGAGCAGTTCTTC
CDR3 protein: CASSLVAVAGANEQFF

clone size: few
J gene: TRBJ2-7
V gene: TRBV7-9
D gene: TRBD2
CDR3 DNA: TGTGCCAGCAGCCCGGGGACTAGCGGGAGCGAGCAGTACTTC
CDR3 protein: CASSPGTSGSEQYF

clone size: .
J gene: TRBJ2-4
V gene: TRBV28
D gene: .
CDR3 DNA: TGTGCCAGCAGTTTAGTTAGAGAATCCAAAAACATTCAGTACTTC
CDR3 protein: CASSLVRESKNIQYF

clone size: .
J gene: TRBJ2-2
V gene: TRBV27
D gene: .
CDR3 DNA: TGTGCCAGCAGTTTACTAGCTTTCGCGAACACCGGGGAGCTGTTTTTT
CDR3 protein: CASSLLAFANTGELFF

clone size: few
J gene: TRBJ1-1
V gene: TRBV7-9
D gene: .
CDR3 DNA: TGTGCCAGCAGCTTACGGTCTAGGGGATTGAACACTGAAGCTTTCTTT
CDR3 protein: CASSLRSRGLNTEAFF

clone size: few
J gene: TRBJ2-1
V gene: TRBV7-3
D gene: TRBD2
CDR3 DNA: TGTGCCAGCAGCCCGCTAGCGGGGGGGCGAAATGAGCAGTTCTTC
CDR3 protein: CASSPLAGGRNEQFF

clone size: .
J gene: TRBJ1-3
V gene: TRBV30
D gene: .
CDR3 DNA: TGTGCCTGGAGTACAGGGACCTCTGGAAACACCATATATTTT
CDR3 protein: CAWSTGTSGNTIYF

clone size: .
J gene: TRBJ1-2
V gene: TRBV7-9
D gene: .
CDR3 DNA: TGTGCCAGCAGCCAAGGGGGTCCGGATGGCTACACCTTC
CDR3 protein: CASSQGGPDGYTF

clone size: .
J gene: TRBJ1-2
V gene: TRBV29-1
D gene: TRBD1
CDR3 DNA: TGCAGCGTTGAAGGGACAGGGGGCGCGGACTATGGCTACACCTTC
CDR3 protein: CSVEGTGGADYGYTF

clone size: .
J gene: TRBJ1-5
V gene: TRBV6-4
D gene: .
CDR3 DNA: TGTGCCAGCAGTGACTCGAGGGGCAGGGGAACTAATCAGCCCCAGCATTTT
CDR3 protein: CASSDSRGRGTNQPQHF

clone size: .
J gene: TRBJ2-7
V gene: TRBV11-2
D gene: TRBD1
CDR3 DNA: TGTGCCAGCAGCTTAGGTTCAGGGGGATACGAGCAGTACTTC
CDR3 protein: CASSLGSGGYEQYF

clone size: .
J gene: TRBJ2-7
V gene: TRBV11-2
D gene: .
CDR3 DNA: TGTGCCAGCAGCTTACCTGGCGAGGTCTACGAGCAGTACTTC
CDR3 protein: CASSLPGEVYEQYF

clone size: few
J gene: TRBJ1-4
V gene: TRBV10-3
D gene: .
CDR3 DNA: TGTGCCATCAGTGAGGGGGCTGGAGAAAAACTGTTTTTT
CDR3 protein: CAISEGAGEKLFF

clone size: .
J gene: TRBJ2-2
V gene: TRBV29-1
D gene: TRBD2
CDR3 DNA: TGCAGCGTTCAGCGGGAGTGGAACGGGGAGCTGTTTTTT
CDR3 protein: CSVQREWNGELFF

clone size: .
J gene: TRBJ2-1
V gene: TRBV30
D gene: TRBD2
CDR3 DNA: TGTGCCTGGAGTGTGGGTAGCGGGAGTAGGAATGAGCAGTTCTTC
CDR3 protein: CAWSVGSGSRNEQFF

clone size: .
J gene: TRBJ1-2
V gene: TRBV28
D gene: .
CDR3 DNA: TGTGCCACCTTCCAACGGGGGATCTATGGCTACACCTTC
CDR3 protein: CATFQRGIYGYTF

clone size: .
J gene: TRBJ2-1
V gene: TRBV4-3
D gene: .
CDR3 DNA: TGCGCCAGCAGCCAAACGCATCCTGGAGGCCGGGGGCAGTTCTTC
CDR3 protein: CASSQTHPGGRGQFF